A single sample is the source of the 28 T cell receptor beta chains below, sequenced in a study of blood T cell repertoires in COVID-19. Measured with immunoSEQ multiplex PCR; TCRdb has only the in-frame clones, and not every one. The data contain around 15,000 clones, around 78% of them singletons. What was sequenced was peripheral blood. The source is a man in his forties or fifties with active or convalescent COVID-19.

The rearrangement links TRBV11-2 to TRBJ1-1, with 8 bases lining up with TRBD1. CDR1 and CDR2 from the germline V gene are SGHAT and FQNNGV. J gave up 1 base and V 3 bases, and 10 bases lay outside the gene matches. The CDR3 runs 17 residues. CDR3 in DNA: TGTGCCAGCAGCTTGACAGGGGTCAACGCTAGGAACACTGAAGCTTTCTTT. It is translated as CASSLTGVNARNTEAFF.

The chain joins TRBV3-1 (or the pseudogene TRBV3-2) to TRBJ1-4; unclear D gene. Per germline, CDR1 LGHDT and CDR2 YNNKEL (reference sequence). This CDR3 spans 12 amino acids. Trimming took 0 bases from V and 10 from J, leaving 6 bases between them. CDR3 in DNA: TGTGCCAGCAGCCAAGAGAGTCGAAAACTGTTTTTT. It codes for CASSQESRKLFF.

The V gene is TRBV5-5, the J gene TRBJ2-3; the D is unclear. Germline CDR1 is SGHKS and CDR2 is YYEKEE (reference sequence). This CDR3 spans 14 amino acids. V was pared by 1 base and J by 0 bases, with 6 bases between. The DNA of the CDR3 is TGTGCCAGCAGCTTGTCGACTAGCACAGATACGCAGTATTTT. Translating gives CASSLSTSTDTQYF.

V usage is TRBV21-1 and J usage is TRBJ1-5; the D segment call TRBD1 is taken from the table without a DNA check. TRBV21-1 is shown as a pseudogene. This CDR3 contains 15 residues. DNA of the CDR3: TGTGCCAGCAGCAAAGTATCACAGTGCAATCAGCCCCAGCATTTT. Residues: CASSKVSQCNQPQHF.

The chain is built from TRBV6-1 and TRBJ1-5; TRBD1 might be the D (6 bases). V lost 3 bases and J lost 6, with 12 bases in between. In germline, CDR1 is MNHNS, CDR2 SASEGT. The CDR3 totals 14 residues. CDR3 sequence reads: CASSEGAQGQPQHF. The CDR3, as DNA: TGTGCCAGCAGTGAGGGGGCGCAGGGTCAGCCCCAGCATTTT.

The chain carries TRBV5-1 and TRBJ2-5; D not certain. Germline CDR1 SGHRS, CDR2 YFSETQ. CDR3 length equals 11 residues. Deletions cut 2 bases from V and 9 bases from J, with 8 bases between. The CDR3 DNA is TGCGCCAGCAGCTTAGCCACTGCCCAGTACTTC. Translated, it gives CASSLATAQYF.

V gene TRBV7-2 combines with J gene TRBJ2-4, with 7 bases aligning to TRBD1. The junction had 4 bases not matched to a gene; V was cut back by 5 bases and J by 6 bases. Germline V gene sequence: CDR1 SGHTA, CDR2 FQGNSA. CDR3 length equals 13 residues. CDR3 loop: CASSTRQGNIQYF. The CDR3 nucleotides are TGTGCCAGCAGCACCCGACAGGGAAACATTCAGTACTTC.

V and J are TRBV5-6 and TRBJ1-6; a possible D gene is TRBD1 (5 bases). CDR1 is SGHDT and CDR2 is YYEEEE in the germline V gene. The CDR3 extends over 15 amino acids. The V gene lost 3 bases and the J gene lost 10 bases, with 17 bases spanning the gap. The CDR3 DNA is TGTGCCAGCAGCTGGGGAGGGGTTGAGATCTCACCCCTCCACTTT. It translates to CASSWGGVEISPLHF.

The chain uses TRBV14 and TRBJ2-7; D is perhaps TRBD1 (5 bases). The length of the CDR3 is 16 residues. V gave up 4 bases and J gave up 6 bases, with 22 bases separating them. The germline CDR1 and CDR2 sequences are SGHDN and FVKESK. The CDR3 loop is CASSPISRDQRGEQYF. In nucleotides, the CDR3 is TGTGCCAGCAGCCCCATTTCGAGAGATCAAAGGGGCGAGCAGTACTTC.

The chain uses TRBV4-1 and TRBJ2-1; D unclear. The CDR3 loop spans 14 amino acids. Germline-derived CDR1 and CDR2 are MGHRA and YSYEKL. Trimming took 2 bases from V and 0 from J, leaving 5 bases between them. The DNA for the CDR3 is TGCGCCAGCAGCCAACCTAGCTCCTACAATGAGCAGTTCTTC. It is translated as CASSQPSSYNEQFF.

To note about this clone: One junction end does not reproduce the germline sequence, and a read error may be involved. V is TRBV5-6 and J is TRBJ2-7; TRBD1 aligns across 10 bases. The CDR3 has 16 amino acids. Germline CDR1 SGHDT, CDR2 YYEEEE. Here the CDR3 reads CASSLGLGQGISSQHF. The CDR3 coding sequence is TGTGCCAGCAGCTTGGGTTTGGGACAGGGGATATCTTCCCAACACTTC.

This chain uses TRBV9 with TRBJ2-7; possible D gene TRBD1, 5 bases. CDR3 length: 13 residues. Germline CDR1 SGDLS, CDR2 YYNGEE. With 0 bases removed from V and 3 bases from J, the gap between germline ends came to 7 bases. The CDR3 protein is CASSVADSYEQYF. CDR3 bases: TGTGCCAGCAGCGTAGCTGACAGCTACGAGCAGTACTTC.

This chain uses TRBV5-1 with TRBJ1-3; D may be TRBD1 (5 bases). The CDR3 spans 16 residues. Germline assignment: CDR1 SGHRS and CDR2 YFSETQ. V gave up 5 bases and J gave up 0 bases, with 15 bases separating them. The CDR3 DNA follows: TGCGCCAGCAGACCCTGGGACTCAAGCTCTGGAAACACCATATATTTT. It translates to CASRPWDSSSGNTIYF.

The gene calls are TRBV5-1 and TRBJ2-3; a possible D gene is TRBD1 (6 bases). V shed 2 bases and J shed 4 bases, with 11 bases lying between them. The CDR3 sequence is 14 residues long. Germline assignment: CDR1 SGHRS and CDR2 YFSETQ. The CDR3 nucleotides are TGCGCCAGCAGCTTAAGGACAGTTGCAGATACGCAGTATTTT. Protein product: CASSLRTVADTQYF.

This chain links TRBV6-5 with TRBJ2-2; TRBD1 matches 7 bases. CDR1 is MNHEY, CDR2 SVGAGI, per germline. This CDR3 region has 15 residues. V dropped 10 bases and J dropped 0; count of bases not matched to a gene: 8. CDR3 nucleotides: TGTGCCACATACAGGGGACATACGAACACCGGGGAGCTGTTTTTT. Its translation is CATYRGHTNTGELFF.

Written as DNA, the CDR3 is TGTGCCAGCAGCTTAGTTCCAGGGATAGAAGAGACCCAGTACTTC. This codes for CASSLVPGIEETQYF. V and J are TRBV7-2 and TRBJ2-5; a weak D match, TRBD1 (5 bases). The CDR3 sequence is 15 residues long. Germline-derived CDR1 and CDR2 are SGHTA and FQGNSA. The V end lost 1 base, the J end lost 3 bases, and 12 bases lay between the germline ends.

V is TRBV5-5 and J is TRBJ2-3, with D perhaps matching TRBD1 (5 bases). V was trimmed by 3 bases and J by 3 bases, leaving 26 bases between them. Germline V CDR1 and CDR2: SGHKS, YYEKEE (reference sequence). This CDR3 region has 19 residues. The CDR3 coding sequence is TGTGCCAGCAGCTGGTGGGTGGGGCCACTGCCGGGTCCGACAGATACGCAGTATTTT. Translated: CASSWWVGPLPGPTDTQYF.

On this clone itself: The identical CDR3 is also encoded by other nucleotide sequences in the sample. This chain uses TRBV12-3 or TRBV12-4 with TRBJ1-2, with D unclear. The CDR3 loop spans 12 amino acids. Between the trimmed V and J ends, which lost 0 bases and 8 bases, there was a span of 7 bases. The CDR3: CASSLAGRGYTF. The CDR3 DNA sequence: TGTGCCAGCAGTTTAGCAGGGAGAGGCTACACCTTC.

The genes are TRBV2 and TRBJ1-5; D gene ambiguous. CDR3 size: 12 residues. Germline V gene data show CDR1 as SNHLY and CDR2 as FYNNEI. V was trimmed by 8 bases and J by 5 bases, leaving 10 bases between them. The CDR3 DNA is TGTGCCAGCCGGGGAGTGGATCAGCCCCAGCATTTT. Its protein product is CASRGVDQPQHF.

This chain links TRBV3-1 (or the pseudogene TRBV3-2) with TRBJ1-6; 8 bases map to TRBD1. J gave up 8 bases and V 4 bases, and 10 bases lay outside the gene matches. This CDR3 comprises 16 residues. The V gene's germline CDR1 is LGHDT and CDR2 YNNKEL (reference sequence). This CDR3 reads CASSLQSTGEDSPLHF. For the CDR3, the DNA is TGTGCCAGCAGCCTTCAATCGACAGGGGAGGATTCACCCCTCCACTTT.

The V and J genes are TRBV24-1 and TRBJ2-5, with 9 bases fitting TRBD1. Trimming removed 3 bases from V and 2 bases from J; junction bases left unmatched: 3. The germline V gene has CDR1 KGHDR and CDR2 SFDVKD. This CDR3 spans 15 amino acids. DNA for the CDR3: TGTGCCACCAGTGATGACAGGGGGGGGCAAGAGACCCAGTACTTC. It specifies CATSDDRGGQETQYF.

The chain joins TRBV19 to TRBJ2-2, with 7 bases lining up with TRBD2. Trimming took 8 bases from V and 0 from J; bases not matched to a gene: 3. Germline V gives CDR1 LNHDA, CDR2 SQIVND (reference sequence). The CDR3 covers 14 residues. CDR3 protein: CASVSGANTGELFF. The CDR3 nucleotides read TGTGCCAGTGTAAGCGGGGCGAACACCGGGGAGCTGTTTTTT.

The rearrangement links TRBV5-5 to TRBJ1-3; 9 bases agree with TRBD1. CDR3 length equals 17 residues. The germline V gene encodes CDR1 SGHKS and CDR2 YYEKEE (reference sequence). V lost 2 bases, J lost 3 bases, and 9 bases stayed unmatched. CDR3: CASSFMRQGDGGNTIYF. CDR3 DNA sequence: TGTGCCAGCAGCTTTATGCGACAGGGGGACGGTGGAAACACCATATATTTT.

The chain couples TRBV10-3 to TRBJ1-3; D unclear. From germline, CDR1 is ENHRY and CDR2 SYGVKD. This CDR3 contains 14 residues. V gave up 11 bases and J gave up 0 bases, with 14 bases separating them. Here the CDR3 reads CAPSGGVSGNTIYF. The CDR3 bases are TGTGCCCCATCAGGCGGGGTCTCTGGAAACACCATATATTTT.

The chain has TRBV19 and TRBJ2-3; possible D gene TRBD2, 6 bases. With 8 bases removed from V and 3 bases from J, the gap between germline ends came to 12 bases. Germline lookup yields CDR1 LNHDA and CDR2 SQIVND (reference sequence). This CDR3 spans 13 amino acids. The CDR3 DNA is TGTGCCAGTTCCGGGGGTGAAACAGATACGCAGTATTTT. Its translation is CASSGGETDTQYF.

The V gene is TRBV19, the J gene TRBJ1-4, with 7 bases that match TRBD1. The V gene's germline CDR1 is LNHDA and CDR2 SQIVND (reference sequence). The V gene end was trimmed by 7 bases and the J gene end by 8 bases; junction bases not matched to a gene: 16. This CDR3 is 16 amino acids long. The CDR3 protein is CASTTTLTGVGEKLFF. CDR3 coding DNA: TGTGCCAGTACCACGACGTTAACAGGGGTGGGCGAAAAACTGTTTTTT.

V usage is TRBV27 and J usage is TRBJ2-2; D is unresolved. V was pared by 3 bases and J by 0 bases, with 2 bases between. Per the germline V gene, CDR1 is MNHEY and CDR2 is SMNVEV (reference sequence). The CDR3 runs to 13 residues. The CDR3, as DNA: TGTGCCAGCAGTTTCACGAACACCGGGGAGCTGTTTTTT. Encoded protein: CASSFTNTGELFF.

The chain couples TRBV28 to TRBJ1-5, with 7 bases that match TRBD1. Per the germline V gene, CDR1 is MDHEN and CDR2 is SYDVKM. With V trimmed by 6 bases and J by 0 bases, 8 bases remained unmatched. The CDR3 is made up of 16 amino acids. This CDR3 is CASRGQVGHSNQPQHF. The CDR3, as DNA: TGTGCCAGCAGAGGACAGGTGGGGCATAGCAATCAGCCCCAGCATTTT.